This T cell receptor (beta chain) was captured in a study of cytomegalovirus exposure and HLA in healthy donors (dated by TCRdb to about 2017). Notes on the research overall: In an earlier analysis of 450 to 750 of the donors, 276 Gb of sequence data and approximately 120 million unique TCR beta sequences from about 179 million T cells were reported. Around 320 gigabases of sequencing data and approximately 85 million unique TCR sequences were included in an early release covering several hundred HLA-typed donors. Of the roughly 420 genotyped donors, 80% to 90% were placed in the genetic ancestry cluster associated with self-reported Caucasian donors. The study aimed to test whether cataloging public T cell receptors could reveal signatures of past pathogen exposure. The study used immunosequencing to profile the T cell repertoires of 666 subjects and linked those repertoires to cytomegalovirus serostatus. Along with the approximately 700-subject first cohort, a separate validation cohort of over a hundred different subjects was used. To predict cytomegalovirus infection status, the study combined high-throughput TCR immunosequencing, statistical association of individual TCRs with disease status, and machine learning. To study patterns of TCR occurrence, a later analysis re-analyzed previously published TCR beta repertoires from hundreds of donors and added high-resolution HLA genotyping. The later analysis used no new phenotypic data to find candidate immune exposures, relying instead on TCR beta sequences and their occurrence across donors. In an earlier analysis of over 550 of the donors, high-throughput TCR beta sequencing was used to judge whether each TCR beta V gene segment behaved as functional or pseudogenic. Alongside the repertoire data, information on donor age, sex, ethnicity and CMV serostatus was compiled. A later genetic analysis used genome-wide SNP genotypes for about 55% of the 666 donors, treating that subset as a discovery cohort. Every discovery cohort repertoire had been produced on one sequencing platform. Class I and class II HLA loci were covered by the typing at four-digit resolution. Typing coverage differed by locus: A, B, C, DRB1 and DQB1 were typed in roughly 629-630 donors, DQA1 in 522, DPA1 in 600 to 610, and DPB1 in 450 to 490. Several DR-DQ haplotypes were handled as single units for association and clustering because linkage in the cohort was strong. On average, around 200,000 unique TCR beta nucleotide sequences were sequenced per donor among 398 genotyped donors of the cohort, with about 19% of those sequences being non-productive.

Including cysteine and phenylalanine, the CDR3 has 16 amino acids. CDR3 DNA is the only sequence kept; it has 48 bases, read in frame from the first base. CDR1 MNHEY and CDR2 SVGAGI were looked up in the germline V gene. Between the V and J ends, shortened by 0 bases and 0 bases respectively, the junction contains 12 bases. In total, 630 or so healthy bone marrow donors made up the cohort. At the time of sampling, every cohort member was nominally healthy, though immune exposures that went unrecorded were likely present. CMV serostatus was positive for almost 300 and negative for about 55% of the roughly 670 cohort members, and was not recorded for this donor. Each donor provided a peripheral blood sample, and peripheral blood mononuclear cells were used for TCR beta sequencing. The Qiagen DNeasy Blood Extraction Kit was used to extract genomic DNA from the blood cell samples. Libraries were built with the immunoSEQ multiplex PCR assay. For the multiplex PCR, a mixture combining 60 forward primers for TCR Vbeta segments and 13 reverse primers for TCR Jbeta segments was used. Amplification of the CDR3 region of rearranged TCR beta genes was performed with a multiplex PCR assay on genomic DNA. The Illumina HiSeq System was used to sequence the amplified TCR beta libraries as 87-base-pair reads. The published analysis was carried out like this. A later analysis tallied tens of millions of unique TCR beta chains across the 666 repertoires, and approximately 12 million of those chains were shared by two or more donors. Raw reads were error-corrected and collapsed into unique sequences by a nearest-neighbor algorithm in which closely related sequences were merged to remove PCR and sequencing errors. CDR3 sequences were aligned to IMGT reference sequences to assign V, D and J gene segments. For a sequence to be retained, at least a six-nucleotide match to both a V gene segment and a J gene segment was required. Rearrangements were called productive when the CDR3 lacked stop codons and stayed in frame with V and J; all others were non-productive. Following IMGT convention, CDR3 was defined as the stretch from the second conserved V-encoded cysteine up to the conserved J-encoded phenylalanine. Sequences without an unambiguous match to a single V gene segment were excluded from the earlier analysis of about 600 of the donors. In an earlier analysis of approximately 550 of the donors, V segments were called functional above 56.7% productive rearrangements and were called segregating when the between-donor standard deviation exceeded 5%. A statistical classification framework was built for diagnosing cytomegalovirus status from the catalog of TCR beta chain sequences. A later analysis assigned V and J genes by comparing TCR nucleotide sequences with IMGT/GENE-DB human TR gene sequences. A later analysis assigned CDR3 sequences and most-parsimonious VDJ recombination scenarios with the TCRdist pipeline. In a later analysis, each TCR beta chain was defined by its CDR3 amino acid sequence together with its V-gene family, and reads without a unique V-gene family were excluded. In a later analysis, around 650 highly shared, low-generation-probability nucleotide sequences were removed to address suspected cross-contamination and a sequencing artifact. For each public chain, a later analysis derived a clonal expansion index from normalized ranks of inferred template counts within each repertoire. In a later analysis, generation probabilities were computed with a VDJ recombination model fitted to out-of-frame rearrangements, and the resulting probabilities were checked against IGoR. A later analysis scored TCR-TCR, TCR-HLA and TCR-CMV co-occurrence with hypergeometric tests, applying a repertoire-size bias correction to TCR pairs. False discovery rates were estimated in a later analysis by permuting HLA or CMV assignments 20 times. A later analysis grouped co-occurring TCRs with DBSCAN, adding TCRdist sequence similarity when clustering within HLA-allele-positive subsets. For co-occurrence clustering, repertoires with fewer than 30,000 or more than 120,000 public chains were excluded, along with roughly 5 repertoires with anomalous nucleotide sharing. In TCRdb, the immuneACCESS table is reduced to in-frame sequences with V and J assigned. These tables do not hold every clone; where another copy was compared, an unresolved V gene accounts for under half, and the others remain unexplained. The D gene and trimming were derived from the DNA, and the V and J assignments and clone size from that table. The sample has 50,000 to 55,000 clones on record, less than 70% of them singletons. In total, the top ten clones hold about 11% of the sample.

Overall results and qualifications from the work: Sequencing depth was assumed to be roughly uniform across donors in the presence/absence analyses, though that assumption may not hold. Three of the identified cytomegalovirus-associated TCR beta chains were confirmed in vitro to be specific for cytomegalovirus antigens. CMV serostatus was the only immune exposure information available for the cohort. Because some donors lacked HLA typing at each locus, the association tests relied only on the typed subset. The earlier analysis of some 540 of the donors excluded 15 to 20 rarely observed V segments, including chromosome 9 orphons, because counts were too low. A further reported finding was that TCR beta sequences accurately predicted the HLA-A and HLA-B alleles for most subjects in the first cohort. In both the original and validation cohorts, the classifier was reported to diagnose cytomegalovirus status with high specificity and sensitivity. The authors suggested that the approach could potentially be extended to other disease states and immunological phenotypes. In a later genetic analysis, fewer N-insertions in productive TCRs were reported among donors in an Asian-associated ancestry cluster than the roughly 700-donor mean. Assigning TCR associations to individual alleles was difficult when HLA alleles, especially DR and DQ, strongly co-occurred. In an earlier analysis of 500 to 650 of the donors, most TCR beta V segments appeared in productive rearrangements about 87% or about 30% of the time, broadly matching IMGT annotations. A later analysis reported that several top co-occurrence clusters appeared linked to parvovirus B19, influenza, CMV and Epstein-Barr virus. In a later analysis, HLA-associated TCR beta chains were found to be more clonally expanded and to have lower generation probabilities than equally common non-associated chains. In a later analysis, most CMV-associated TCR beta chains were found to appear HLA-restricted, with HLA associations seemingly driven largely by CMV exposure. In a later analysis, TCR association rates were found to vary across HLA loci, with the most associated TCRs seen for DRB1 alleles and the fewest for HLA-C alleles. A later analysis associated 16,951 TCR beta sequences with specific HLA alleles at a false discovery rate of 0.05. While some public TCRs were present in many individuals, most TCR sequences turned up only very rarely across donors. Only TCR beta chains were sequenced in this cohort, and the absence of alpha or paired-chain data limited detectable features. A cluster of highly shared sequence variants was judged likely to be a technical artifact of the sequencing pipeline. Some IMGT-functional V segments, including TRBV6-2 and TRBV6-3, could not be distinguished by the 87-base-pair reads and were therefore excluded. Correlated functional status among segregating V segments might reflect linkage disequilibrium, but an unknown experimental factor could not be ruled out. In a later genetic analysis, a missense DCLRE1C variant was associated with V-gene and J-gene trimming of TCR beta chains, and the association was replicated in an independent cohort. In the study, approximately 150 TCR beta chains were listed as associated with cytomegalovirus.

A remark on this clone: Its antigen is not yet known. No much larger clonotype is one base removed from it; base qualities were not supplied.

Recombination joined TRBV6-5 with TRBJ2-7; a tentative D match to TRBD2 spans 6 bases. The sample consisted of PBMCs. This clonotype was sampled from a human donor in good health. The CDR3 in this case is CASSYSGGFSSYEQYF. The nucleotide sequence is given as TGTGCCAGCAGTTACTCGGGGGGTTTCAGCTCCTACGAGCAGTACTTC.